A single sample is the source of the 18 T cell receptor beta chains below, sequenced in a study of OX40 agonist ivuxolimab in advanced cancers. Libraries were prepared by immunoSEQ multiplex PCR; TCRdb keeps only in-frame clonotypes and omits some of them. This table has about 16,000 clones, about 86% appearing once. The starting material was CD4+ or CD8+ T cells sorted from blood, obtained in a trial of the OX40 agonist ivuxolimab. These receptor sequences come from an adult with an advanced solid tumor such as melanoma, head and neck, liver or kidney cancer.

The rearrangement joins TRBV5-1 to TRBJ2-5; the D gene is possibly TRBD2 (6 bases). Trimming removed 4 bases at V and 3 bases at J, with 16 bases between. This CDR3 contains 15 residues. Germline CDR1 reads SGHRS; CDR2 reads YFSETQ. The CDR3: CASSITPGGKETQYF. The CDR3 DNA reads TGCGCCAGCAGCATAACCCCGGGCGGGAAAGAGACCCAGTACTTC. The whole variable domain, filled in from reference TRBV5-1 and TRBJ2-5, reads KAGVTQTPRYLIKTRGQQVTLSCSPISGHRSVSWYQQTPGQGLQFLFEYFSETQRNKGNFPGRFSGRQFSNSRSEMNVSTLELGDSALYLCASSITPGGKETQYFGPGTRLLVL.

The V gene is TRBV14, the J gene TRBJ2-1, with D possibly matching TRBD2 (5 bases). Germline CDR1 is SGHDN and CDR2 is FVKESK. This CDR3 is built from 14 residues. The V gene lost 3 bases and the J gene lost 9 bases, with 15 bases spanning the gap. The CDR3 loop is CASSQSIGRVEQFF. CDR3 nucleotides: TGTGCCAGCAGCCAGAGTATAGGGCGGGTTGAGCAGTTCTTC.

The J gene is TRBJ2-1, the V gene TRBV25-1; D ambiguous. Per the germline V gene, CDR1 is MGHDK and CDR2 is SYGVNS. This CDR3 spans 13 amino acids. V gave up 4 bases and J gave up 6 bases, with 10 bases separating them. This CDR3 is CASSGVGPNEQFF. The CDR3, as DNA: TGTGCCAGCAGTGGGGTAGGTCCCAATGAGCAGTTCTTC.

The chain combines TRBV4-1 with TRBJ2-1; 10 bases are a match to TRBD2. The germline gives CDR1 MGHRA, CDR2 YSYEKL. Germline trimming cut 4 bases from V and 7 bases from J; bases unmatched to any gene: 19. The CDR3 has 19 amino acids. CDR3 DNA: TGCGCCAGCAGCCGAGCCCAGGGTGGGCTAGCGGGAGTTAGTAATGAGCAGTTCTTC. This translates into CASSRAQGGLAGVSNEQFF.

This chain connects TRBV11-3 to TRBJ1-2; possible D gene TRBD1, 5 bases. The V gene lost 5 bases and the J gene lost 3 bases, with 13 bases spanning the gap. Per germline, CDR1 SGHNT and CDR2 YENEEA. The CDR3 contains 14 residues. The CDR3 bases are TGTGCCAGCAGCGCTAGTGCAGGGCACTATGGCTACACCTTC. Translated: CASSASAGHYGYTF.

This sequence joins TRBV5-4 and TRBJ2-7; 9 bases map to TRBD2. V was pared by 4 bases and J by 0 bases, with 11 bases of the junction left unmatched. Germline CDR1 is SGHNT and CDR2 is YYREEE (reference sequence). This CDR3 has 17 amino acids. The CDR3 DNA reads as TGTGCCAGCAGCCCTCGGGGTAGCGGGGGTCTCTCCTACGAGCAGTACTTC. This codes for CASSPRGSGGLSYEQYF.

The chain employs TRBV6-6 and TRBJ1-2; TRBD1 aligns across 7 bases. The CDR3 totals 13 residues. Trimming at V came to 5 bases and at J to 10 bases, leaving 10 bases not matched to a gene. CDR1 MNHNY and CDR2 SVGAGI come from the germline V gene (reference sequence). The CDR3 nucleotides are TGTGCCAGCAGTGGGAGGGGGCCCACCATCTACACCTTC. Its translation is CASSGRGPTIYTF.

The CDR3 nucleotides are TGCGCCAGCAGCGGACAGGGGGCGACCAACTATGGCTACACCTTC. Encoded protein: CASSGQGATNYGYTF. This chain connects TRBV5-1 to TRBJ1-2, with 11 bases aligning to TRBD1. Germline lookup yields CDR1 SGHRS and CDR2 YFSETQ. This CDR3 has 15 residues. With V trimmed by 4 bases and J by 2 bases, 4 bases remained unmatched. Combining the CDR3 with reference TRBV5-1 and TRBJ1-2 gives the whole variable domain KAGVTQTPRYLIKTRGQQVTLSCSPISGHRSVSWYQQTPGQGLQFLFEYFSETQRNKGNFPGRFSGRQFSNSRSEMNVSTLELGDSALYLCASSGQGATNYGYTFGSGTRLTVV.

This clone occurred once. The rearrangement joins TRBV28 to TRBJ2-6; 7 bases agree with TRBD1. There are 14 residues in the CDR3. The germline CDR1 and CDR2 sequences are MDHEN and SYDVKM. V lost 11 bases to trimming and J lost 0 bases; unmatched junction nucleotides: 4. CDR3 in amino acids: CASRGSSGANVLTF. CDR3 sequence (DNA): TGTGCCTCCAGGGGGAGCTCTGGGGCCAACGTCCTGACTTTC.

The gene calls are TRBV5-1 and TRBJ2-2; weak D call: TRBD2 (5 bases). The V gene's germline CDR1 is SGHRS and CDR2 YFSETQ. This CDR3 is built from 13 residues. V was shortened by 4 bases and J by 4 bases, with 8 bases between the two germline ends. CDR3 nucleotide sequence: TGCGCCAGCAGCGAGGGTGGCACCGGGGAGCTGTTTTTT. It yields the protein CASSEGGTGELFF. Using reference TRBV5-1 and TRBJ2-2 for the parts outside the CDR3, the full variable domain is KAGVTQTPRYLIKTRGQQVTLSCSPISGHRSVSWYQQTPGQGLQFLFEYFSETQRNKGNFPGRFSGRQFSNSRSEMNVSTLELGDSALYLCASSEGGTGELFFGEGSRLTVL.

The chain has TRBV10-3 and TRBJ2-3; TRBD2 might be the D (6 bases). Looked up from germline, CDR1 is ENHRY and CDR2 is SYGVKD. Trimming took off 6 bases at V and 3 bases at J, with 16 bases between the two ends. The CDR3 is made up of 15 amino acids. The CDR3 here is CAIRSGGVRTDTQYF. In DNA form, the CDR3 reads TGTGCCATCAGGTCCGGCGGGGTGAGGACAGATACGCAGTATTTT.

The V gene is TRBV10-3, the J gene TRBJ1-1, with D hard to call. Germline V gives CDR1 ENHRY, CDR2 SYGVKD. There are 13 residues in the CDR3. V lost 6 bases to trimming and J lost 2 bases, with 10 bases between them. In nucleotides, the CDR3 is TGTGCCATCAGGGACGGAGCCAACACTGAAGCTTTCTTT. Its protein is CAIRDGANTEAFF.

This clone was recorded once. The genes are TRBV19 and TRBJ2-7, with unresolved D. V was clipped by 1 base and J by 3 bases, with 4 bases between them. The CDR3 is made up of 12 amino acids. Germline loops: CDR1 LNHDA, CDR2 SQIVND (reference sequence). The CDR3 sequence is CASSIAGYEQYF. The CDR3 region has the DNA TGTGCCAGTAGTATAGCCGGCTACGAGCAGTACTTC. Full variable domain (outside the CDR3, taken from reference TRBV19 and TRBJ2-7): DGGITQSPKYLFRKEGQNVTLSCEQNLNHDAMYWYRQDPGQGLRLIYYSQIVNDFQKGDIAEGYSVSREKKESFPLTVTSAQKNPTAFYLCASSIAGYEQYFGPGTRLTVT.

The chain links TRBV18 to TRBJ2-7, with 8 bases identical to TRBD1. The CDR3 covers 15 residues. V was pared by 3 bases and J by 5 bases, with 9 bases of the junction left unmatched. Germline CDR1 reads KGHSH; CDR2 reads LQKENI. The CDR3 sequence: CASSPSRGLLNEQYF. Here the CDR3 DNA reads TGTGCCAGCTCACCCAGCAGGGGGCTTTTAAACGAGCAGTACTTC.

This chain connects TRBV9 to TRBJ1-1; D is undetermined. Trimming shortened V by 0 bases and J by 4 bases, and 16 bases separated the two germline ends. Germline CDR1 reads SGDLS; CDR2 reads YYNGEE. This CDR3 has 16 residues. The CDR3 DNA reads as TGTGCCAGCAGCGTAGGCGGGAATCCGGCAATCACTGAAGCTTTCTTT. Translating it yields CASSVGGNPAITEAFF.

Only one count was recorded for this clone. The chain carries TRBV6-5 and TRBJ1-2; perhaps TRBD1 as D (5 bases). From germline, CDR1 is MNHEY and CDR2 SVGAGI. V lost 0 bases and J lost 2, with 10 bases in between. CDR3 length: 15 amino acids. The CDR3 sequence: CASSYSRGDNYGYTF. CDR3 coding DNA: TGTGCCAGCAGTTACTCGAGGGGTGACAACTATGGCTACACCTTC.

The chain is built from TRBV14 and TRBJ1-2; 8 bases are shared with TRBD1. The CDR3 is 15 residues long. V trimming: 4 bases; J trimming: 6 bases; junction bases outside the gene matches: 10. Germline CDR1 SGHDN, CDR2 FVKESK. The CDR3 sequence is CASSLQGRTGNGYTF. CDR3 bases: TGTGCCAGCAGCCTACAAGGCCGGACAGGGAATGGCTACACCTTC.

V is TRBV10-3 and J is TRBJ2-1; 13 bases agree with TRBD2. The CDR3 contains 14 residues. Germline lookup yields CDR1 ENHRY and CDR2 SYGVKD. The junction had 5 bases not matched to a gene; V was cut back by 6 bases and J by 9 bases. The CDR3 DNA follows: TGTGCCATCAGACTAGCGGGGGGGCCGGGTGAGCAGTTCTTC. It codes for CAIRLAGGPGEQFF.